The entry below describes one TCR beta chain. The entry originates in a study of shared clonotypes between healthy human individuals. As defined, naive CD8 cells were CD45RO-negative and positively selected for CCR7, with terminally differentiated effector memory CD45RA+ cells excluded. Repertoires were generated with immunoSEQ multiplex PCR, while TCRdb's copy carries only in-frame clones and drops some. The data show about 600,000 clones, roughly 95% seen once. The germline gives CDR1 MNHEY, CDR2 SMNVEV (reference sequence). The V segment lost 6 bases and the J segment 9 bases; nucleotides outside the gene matches: 10. The CDR3 consists of 14 residues.

What was sequenced was naive CD8+ T cells sorted from blood. The sequence was collected from a woman in her thirties in good health. J is TRBJ2-7 and V is TRBV27; the match to TRBD2 covers 11 bases. CDR3 protein: CASSPGLAAVGQYF. The CDR3 DNA is TGTGCCAGCAGCCCGGGACTAGCGGCTGTCGGGCAGTACTTC.